This T cell receptor (beta chain) originates from a study of shared clonotypes between healthy human individuals. This CDR3 is built from 17 residues. Deletions cut 3 bases from V and 0 bases from J, with 12 bases between. Germline CDR1 KGHSH, CDR2 LQKENI. This clone came up once. Assay used: immunoSEQ multiplex PCR; TCRdb lists only in-frame clones, some missing. Found here are nearly 600,000 clones, around 95% of them singletons; the top ten hold around 0.11%. CD45RO-negative, CCR7-positively selected cells formed the naive CD8 fraction, excluding terminally differentiated effector memory CD45RA+ cells.

The clonotype was recovered from a woman in her thirties in good health. The sample comprised naive CD8+ T cells sorted from blood. The chain links TRBV18 to TRBJ2-6, with a weak D call TRBD1 (6 bases). The CDR3 region is CASSPVLDSSGANVLTF. CDR3 DNA sequence: TGTGCCAGCTCACCCGTATTGGACAGCTCTGGGGCCAACGTCCTGACTTTC.